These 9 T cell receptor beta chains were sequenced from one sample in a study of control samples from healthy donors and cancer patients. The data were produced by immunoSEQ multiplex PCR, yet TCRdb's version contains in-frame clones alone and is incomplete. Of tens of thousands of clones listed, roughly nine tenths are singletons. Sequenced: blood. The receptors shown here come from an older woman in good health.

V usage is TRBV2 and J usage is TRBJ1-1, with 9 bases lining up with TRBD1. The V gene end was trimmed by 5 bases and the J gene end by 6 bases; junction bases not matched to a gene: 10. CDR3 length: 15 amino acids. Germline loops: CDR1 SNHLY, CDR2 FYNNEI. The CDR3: CASSKQGARGSEAFF. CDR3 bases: TGTGCCAGCAGTAAACAGGGGGCGCGTGGTTCTGAAGCTTTCTTT. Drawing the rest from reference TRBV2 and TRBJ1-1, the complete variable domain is EPEVTQTPSHQVTQMGQEVILRCVPISNHLYFYWYRQILGQKVEFLVSFYNNEISEKSEIFDDQFSVERPDGSNFTLKIRSTKLEDSAMYFCASSKQGARGSEAFFGQGTRLTVV.

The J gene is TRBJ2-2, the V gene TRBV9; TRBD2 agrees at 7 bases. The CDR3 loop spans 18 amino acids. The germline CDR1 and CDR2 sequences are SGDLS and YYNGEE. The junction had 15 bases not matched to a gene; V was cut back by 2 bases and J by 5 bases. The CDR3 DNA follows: TGTGCCAGCAGCGTTAGGTATAGAGCGGGGATTGGGACCGGGGAGCTGTTTTTT. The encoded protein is CASSVRYRAGIGTGELFF.

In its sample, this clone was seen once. The CDR3: CASSLVAGSHEQYF. CDR3 sequence (DNA): TGTGCCAGCAGCTTGGTGGCAGGGAGTCACGAGCAGTACTTC. The chain has TRBV11-3 and TRBJ2-7; D possibly matches TRBD1 or TRBD2 (5 bases each). Germline V gene lookup returns CDR1 SGHNT and CDR2 YENEEA. With 3 bases removed from V and 5 bases from J, the gap between germline ends came to 14 bases. This CDR3 is 14 amino acids long.

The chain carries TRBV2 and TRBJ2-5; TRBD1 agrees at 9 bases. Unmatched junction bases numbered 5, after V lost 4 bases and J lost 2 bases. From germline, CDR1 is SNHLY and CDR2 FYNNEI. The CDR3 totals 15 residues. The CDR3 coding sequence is TGTGCCAGCAGTGGAGAGGGACAGGGACAAGAGACCCAGTACTTC. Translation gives CASSGEGQGQETQYF.

The CDR3 protein is CASSYPGQGGTQYF. The CDR3 DNA sequence: TGTGCCAGCAGTTACCCCGGACAGGGAGGGACCCAGTACTTC. The chain links TRBV27 to TRBJ2-5; TRBD1 agrees at 8 bases. The CDR3 totals 14 residues. V lost 4 bases to trimming and J lost 7 bases; unmatched junction nucleotides: 8. Looked up from germline, CDR1 is MNHEY and CDR2 is SMNVEV (reference sequence).

CDR3 sequence (DNA): TGCGCCTGTGAGACCGGCGGCACAGATACGCAGTATTTT. This translates into CACETGGTDTQYF. This chain connects TRBV29-1 to TRBJ2-3; D ambiguous. This CDR3 is 13 amino acids long. From germline, CDR1 is SQVTM and CDR2 ANQGSEA.

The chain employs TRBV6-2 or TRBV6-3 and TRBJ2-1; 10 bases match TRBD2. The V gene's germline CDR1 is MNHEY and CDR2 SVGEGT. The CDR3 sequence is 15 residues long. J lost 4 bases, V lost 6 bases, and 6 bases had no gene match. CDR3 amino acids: CASSLRLAGYNEQFF. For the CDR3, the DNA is TGTGCCAGCAGCCTAAGACTAGCGGGTTACAATGAGCAGTTCTTC.

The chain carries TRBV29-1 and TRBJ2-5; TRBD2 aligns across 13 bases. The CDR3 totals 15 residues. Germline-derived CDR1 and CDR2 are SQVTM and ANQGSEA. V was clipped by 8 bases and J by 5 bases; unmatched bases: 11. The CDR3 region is CSTTGTSGKTETQYF. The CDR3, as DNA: TGCAGCACCACCGGGACTAGCGGGAAGACGGAGACCCAGTACTTC.

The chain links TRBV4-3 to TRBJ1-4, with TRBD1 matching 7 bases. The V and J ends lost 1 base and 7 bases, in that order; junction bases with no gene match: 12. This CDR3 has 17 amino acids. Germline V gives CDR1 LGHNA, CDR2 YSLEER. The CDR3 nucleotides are TGCGCCAGCAGCCAAGGCCTGACAGGGTCTGTAAGTGAAAAACTGTTTTTT. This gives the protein CASSQGLTGSVSEKLFF.